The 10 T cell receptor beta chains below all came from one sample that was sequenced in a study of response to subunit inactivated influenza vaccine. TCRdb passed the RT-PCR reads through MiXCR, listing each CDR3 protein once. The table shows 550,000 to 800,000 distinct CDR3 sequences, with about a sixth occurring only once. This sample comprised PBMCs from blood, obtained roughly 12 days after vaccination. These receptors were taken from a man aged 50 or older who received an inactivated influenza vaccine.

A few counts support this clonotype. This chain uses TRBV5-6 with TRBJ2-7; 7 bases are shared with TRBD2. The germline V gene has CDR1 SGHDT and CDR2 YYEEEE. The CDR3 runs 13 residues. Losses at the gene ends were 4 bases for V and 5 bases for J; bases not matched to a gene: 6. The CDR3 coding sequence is TGTGCCAGCAGCCCGATGGGGGGGAACGAGCAGTACTTC. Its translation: CASSPMGGNEQYF.

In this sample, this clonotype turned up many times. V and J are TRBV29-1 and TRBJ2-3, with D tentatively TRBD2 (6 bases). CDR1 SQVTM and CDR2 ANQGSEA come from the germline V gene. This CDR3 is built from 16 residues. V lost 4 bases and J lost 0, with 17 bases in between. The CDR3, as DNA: TGCAGCGTTGGGCGGGATTGGTATGGGAGCACAGATACGCAGTATTTT. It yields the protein CSVGRDWYGSTDTQYF.

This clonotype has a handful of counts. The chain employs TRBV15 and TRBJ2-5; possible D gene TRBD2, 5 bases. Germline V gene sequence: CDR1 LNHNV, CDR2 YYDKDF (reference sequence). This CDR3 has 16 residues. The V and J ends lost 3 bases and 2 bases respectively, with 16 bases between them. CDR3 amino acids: CATSSFRQAEQETQYF. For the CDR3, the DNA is TGTGCCACCAGCAGCTTTCGGCAAGCGGAACAAGAGACCCAGTACTTC.

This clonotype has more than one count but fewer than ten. The chain's CDR3 is CASRQTPDNSPLHF. Here the CDR3 DNA reads TGTGCCAGCAGGCAGACACCTGATAATTCACCCCTCCACTTT. V usage is TRBV6-1 and J usage is TRBJ1-6; D is unresolved. The CDR3 sequence is 14 residues long. CDR1 MNHNS and CDR2 SASEGT come from the germline V gene. V lost 6 bases, J lost 5 bases, and 11 bases lay in between.

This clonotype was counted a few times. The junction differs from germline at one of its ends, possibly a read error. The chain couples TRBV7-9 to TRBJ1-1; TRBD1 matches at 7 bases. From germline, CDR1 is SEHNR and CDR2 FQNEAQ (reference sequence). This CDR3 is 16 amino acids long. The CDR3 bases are TGTGCCAGCAGTTTAGACGTGGACAGGATCGGAGCTGAAGCTTTCTTT. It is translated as CASSLDVDRIGAEAFF.

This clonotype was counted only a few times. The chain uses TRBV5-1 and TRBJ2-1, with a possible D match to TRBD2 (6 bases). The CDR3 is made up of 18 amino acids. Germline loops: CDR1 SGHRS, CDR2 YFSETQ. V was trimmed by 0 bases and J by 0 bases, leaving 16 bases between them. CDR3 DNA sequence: TGCGCCAGCAGCTTGGACTCCCAAGGAGGGCCCTCCTACAATGAGCAGTTCTTC. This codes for CASSLDSQGGPSYNEQFF.

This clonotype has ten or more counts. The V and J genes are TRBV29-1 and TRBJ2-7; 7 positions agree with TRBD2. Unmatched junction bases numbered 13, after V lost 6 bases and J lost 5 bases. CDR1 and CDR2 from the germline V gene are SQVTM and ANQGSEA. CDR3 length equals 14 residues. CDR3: CSVQRGGTRNEQYF. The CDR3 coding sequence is TGCAGCGTGCAACGCGGGGGAACTAGGAACGAGCAGTACTTC.

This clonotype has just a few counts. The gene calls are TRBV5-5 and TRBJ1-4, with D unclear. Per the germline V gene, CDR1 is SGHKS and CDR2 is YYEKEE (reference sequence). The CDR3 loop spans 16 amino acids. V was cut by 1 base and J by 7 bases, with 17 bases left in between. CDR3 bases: TGTGCCAGCAGCTTGTCCCCCGGGATGCTGGGTGAAAAACTGTTTTTT. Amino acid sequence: CASSLSPGMLGEKLFF.

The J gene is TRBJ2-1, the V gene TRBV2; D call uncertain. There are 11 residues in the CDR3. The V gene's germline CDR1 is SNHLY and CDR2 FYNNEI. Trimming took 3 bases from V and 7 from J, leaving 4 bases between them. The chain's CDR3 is CASSERNEQFF. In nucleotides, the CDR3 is TGTGCCAGCAGTGAGAGGAATGAGCAGTTCTTC.

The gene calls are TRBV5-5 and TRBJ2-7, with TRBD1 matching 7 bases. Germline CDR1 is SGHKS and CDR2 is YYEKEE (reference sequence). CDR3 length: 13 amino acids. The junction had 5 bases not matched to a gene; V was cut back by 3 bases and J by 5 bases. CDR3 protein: CASSSTGNHEQYF. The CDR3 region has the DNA TGTGCCAGCAGCTCGACAGGGAACCACGAGCAGTACTTC. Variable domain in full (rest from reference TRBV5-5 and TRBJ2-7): DAGVTQSPTHLIKTRGQQVTLRCSPISGHKSVSWYQQVLGQGPQFIFQYYEKEERGRGNFPDRFSARQFPNYSSELNVNALLLGDSALYLCASSSTGNHEQYFGPGTRLTVT.